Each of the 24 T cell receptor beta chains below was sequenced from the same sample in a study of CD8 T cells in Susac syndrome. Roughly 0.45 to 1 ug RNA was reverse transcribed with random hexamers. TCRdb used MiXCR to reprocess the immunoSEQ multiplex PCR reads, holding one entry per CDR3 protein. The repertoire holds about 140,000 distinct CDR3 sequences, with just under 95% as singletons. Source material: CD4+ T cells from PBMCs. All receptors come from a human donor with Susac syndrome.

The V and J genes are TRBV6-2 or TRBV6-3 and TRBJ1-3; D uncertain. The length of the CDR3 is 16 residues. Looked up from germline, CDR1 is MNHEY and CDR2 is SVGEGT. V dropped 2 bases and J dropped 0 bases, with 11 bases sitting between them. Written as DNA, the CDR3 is TGTGCCAGCAGTTACGGACTGACGAACTCTGGAAACACCATATATTTT. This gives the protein CASSYGLTNSGNTIYF.

The CDR3 is CSATPGGIGDEQFF. DNA of the CDR3: TGCAGTGCTACCCCCGGGGGGATTGGCGATGAGCAGTTCTTC. The genes are TRBV20-1 and TRBJ2-1; TRBD2 matches at 7 bases. In germline, CDR1 is DFQATT, CDR2 SNEGSKA (reference sequence). With 4 bases clipped from V and 8 bases from J, the junction kept 11 bases outside the gene matches. This CDR3 has 14 amino acids.

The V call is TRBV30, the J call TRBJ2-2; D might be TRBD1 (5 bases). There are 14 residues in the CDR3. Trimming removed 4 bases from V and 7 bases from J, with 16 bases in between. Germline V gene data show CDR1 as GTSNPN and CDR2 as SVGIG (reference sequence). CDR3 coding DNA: TGTGCCTGGATCCGACGGGCAGGGCGCGGGGAGCTGTTTTTT. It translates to CAWIRRAGRGELFF.

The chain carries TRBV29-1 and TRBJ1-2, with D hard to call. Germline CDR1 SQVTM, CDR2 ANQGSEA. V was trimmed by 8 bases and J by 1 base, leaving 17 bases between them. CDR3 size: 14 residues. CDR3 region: CSIGPLGNNYGYTF. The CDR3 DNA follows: TGCAGCATAGGGCCCCTCGGTAATAACTATGGCTACACCTTC.

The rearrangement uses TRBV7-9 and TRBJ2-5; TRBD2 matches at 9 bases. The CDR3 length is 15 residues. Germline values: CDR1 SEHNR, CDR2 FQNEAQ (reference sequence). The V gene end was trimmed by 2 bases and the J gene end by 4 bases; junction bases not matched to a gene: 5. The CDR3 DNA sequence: TGTGCCAGCAGCTTAAGAGCGGGGGGAGTAGAGACCCAGTACTTC. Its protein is CASSLRAGGVETQYF.

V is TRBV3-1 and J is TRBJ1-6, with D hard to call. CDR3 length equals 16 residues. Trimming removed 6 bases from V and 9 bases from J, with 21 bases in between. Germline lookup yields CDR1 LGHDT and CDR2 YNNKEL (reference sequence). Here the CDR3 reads CASRSPLRGPASPLHF. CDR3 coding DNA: TGTGCCAGCAGATCTCCCCTCCGTGGCCCCGCTTCACCCCTCCACTTT.

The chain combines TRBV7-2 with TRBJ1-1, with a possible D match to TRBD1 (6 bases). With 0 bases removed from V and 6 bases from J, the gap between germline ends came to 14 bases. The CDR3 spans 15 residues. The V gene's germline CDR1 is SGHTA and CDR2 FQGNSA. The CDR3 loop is CASSLASGAGAEAFF. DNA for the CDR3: TGTGCCAGCAGCTTAGCGAGCGGTGCAGGGGCTGAAGCTTTCTTT.

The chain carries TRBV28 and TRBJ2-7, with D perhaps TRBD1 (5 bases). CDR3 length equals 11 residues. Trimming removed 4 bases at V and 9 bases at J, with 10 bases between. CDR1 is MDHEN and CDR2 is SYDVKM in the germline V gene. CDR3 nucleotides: TGTGCCAGCAGTTCGGACACTGGGCAGTACTTC. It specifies CASSSDTGQYF.

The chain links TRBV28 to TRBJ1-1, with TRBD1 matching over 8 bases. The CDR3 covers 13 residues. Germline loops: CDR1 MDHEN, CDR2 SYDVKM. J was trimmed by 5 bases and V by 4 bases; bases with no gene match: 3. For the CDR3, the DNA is TGTGCCAGCAGTTCCAGGGGGCGTACTGAAGCTTTCTTT. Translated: CASSSRGRTEAFF.

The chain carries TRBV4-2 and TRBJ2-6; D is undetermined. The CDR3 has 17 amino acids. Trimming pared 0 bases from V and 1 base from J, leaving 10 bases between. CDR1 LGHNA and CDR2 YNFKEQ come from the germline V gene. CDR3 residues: CASSQDRAASGANVLTF. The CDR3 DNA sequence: TGTGCCAGCAGCCAAGATAGGGCGGCGTCTGGGGCCAACGTCCTGACTTTC.

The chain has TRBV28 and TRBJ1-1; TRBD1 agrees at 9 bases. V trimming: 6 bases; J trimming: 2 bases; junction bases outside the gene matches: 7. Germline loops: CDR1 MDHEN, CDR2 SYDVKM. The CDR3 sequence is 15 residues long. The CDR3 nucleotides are TGTGCCAGCAGGCGTCCGACAGGGGGAAACACTGAAGCTTTCTTT. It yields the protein CASRRPTGGNTEAFF.

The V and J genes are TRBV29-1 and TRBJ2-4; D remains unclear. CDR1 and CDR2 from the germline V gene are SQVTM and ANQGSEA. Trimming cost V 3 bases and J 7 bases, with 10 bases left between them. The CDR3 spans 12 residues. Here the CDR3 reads CSVEIERNIQYF. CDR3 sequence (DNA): TGCAGCGTTGAGATAGAGAGGAACATTCAGTACTTC.

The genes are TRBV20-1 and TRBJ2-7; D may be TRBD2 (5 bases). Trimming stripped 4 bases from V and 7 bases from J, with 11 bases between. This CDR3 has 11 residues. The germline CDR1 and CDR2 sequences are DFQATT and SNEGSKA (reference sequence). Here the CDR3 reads CSAIRPGEQYF. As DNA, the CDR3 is TGCAGTGCTATTCGTCCGGGGGAGCAGTACTTC.

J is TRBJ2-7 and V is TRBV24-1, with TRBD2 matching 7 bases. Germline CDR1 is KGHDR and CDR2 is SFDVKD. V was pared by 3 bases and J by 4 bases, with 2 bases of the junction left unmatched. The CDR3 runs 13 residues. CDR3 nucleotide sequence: TGTGCCACCAGTGATGCCGGGGGGTACGAGCAGTACTTC. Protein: CATSDAGGYEQYF.

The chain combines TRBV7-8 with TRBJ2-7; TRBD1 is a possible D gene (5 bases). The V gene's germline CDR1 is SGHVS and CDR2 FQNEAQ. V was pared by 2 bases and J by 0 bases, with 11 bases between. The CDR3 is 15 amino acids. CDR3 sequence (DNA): TGTGCCAGCAGCTTATACAGGCCCTTCTCCTACGAGCAGTACTTC. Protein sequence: CASSLYRPFSYEQYF.

In DNA form, the CDR3 reads TGCAGTGCTAGACCTACCGGGACTAGCGGGAGTTGGGCCTACGAGCAGTACTTC. This encodes CSARPTGTSGSWAYEQYF. This chain links TRBV20-1 with TRBJ2-7; TRBD2 agrees at 14 bases. The length of the CDR3 is 18 residues. The V and J ends lost 2 bases and 2 bases, in that order; junction bases with no gene match: 11. Germline CDR1 is DFQATT and CDR2 is SNEGSKA (reference sequence).

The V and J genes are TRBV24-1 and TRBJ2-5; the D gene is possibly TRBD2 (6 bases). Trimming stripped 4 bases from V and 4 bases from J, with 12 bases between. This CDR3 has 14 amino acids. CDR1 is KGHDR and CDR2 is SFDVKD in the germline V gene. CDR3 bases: TGTGCCACCAGTGACCCGGGACTTGGAGAGACCCAGTACTTC. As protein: CATSDPGLGETQYF.

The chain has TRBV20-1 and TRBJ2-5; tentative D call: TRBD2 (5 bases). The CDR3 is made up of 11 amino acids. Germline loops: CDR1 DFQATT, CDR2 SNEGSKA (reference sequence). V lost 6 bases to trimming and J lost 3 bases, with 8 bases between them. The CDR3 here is CSARLKETQYF. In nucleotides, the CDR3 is TGCAGTGCCCGACTAAAAGAGACCCAGTACTTC.

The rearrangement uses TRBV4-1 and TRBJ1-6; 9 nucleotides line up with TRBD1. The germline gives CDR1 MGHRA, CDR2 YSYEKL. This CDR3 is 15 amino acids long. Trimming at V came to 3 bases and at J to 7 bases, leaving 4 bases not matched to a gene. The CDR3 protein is CASSQAGTGNSPLHF. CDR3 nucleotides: TGCGCCAGCAGCCAGGCCGGGACAGGGAATTCACCCCTCCACTTT.

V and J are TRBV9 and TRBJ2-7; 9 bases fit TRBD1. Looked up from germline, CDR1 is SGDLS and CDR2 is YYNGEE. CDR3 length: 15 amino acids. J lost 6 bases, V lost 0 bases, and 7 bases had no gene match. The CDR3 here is CASSVDLDRGVEQYF. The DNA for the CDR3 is TGTGCCAGCAGCGTAGACCTGGACAGGGGTGTCGAGCAGTACTTC.

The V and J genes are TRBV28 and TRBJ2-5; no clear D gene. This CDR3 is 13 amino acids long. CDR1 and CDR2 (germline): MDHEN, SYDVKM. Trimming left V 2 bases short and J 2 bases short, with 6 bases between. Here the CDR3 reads CASSLKPQETQYF. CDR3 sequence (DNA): TGTGCCAGCAGTTTAAAGCCTCAAGAGACCCAGTACTTC.

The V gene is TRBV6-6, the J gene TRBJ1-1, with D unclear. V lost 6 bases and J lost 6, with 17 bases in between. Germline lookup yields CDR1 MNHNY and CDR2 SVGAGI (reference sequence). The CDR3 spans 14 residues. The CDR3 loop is CASSPGNRKAEAFF. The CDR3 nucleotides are TGTGCCAGCAGCCCGGGTAACCGGAAGGCTGAAGCTTTCTTT.

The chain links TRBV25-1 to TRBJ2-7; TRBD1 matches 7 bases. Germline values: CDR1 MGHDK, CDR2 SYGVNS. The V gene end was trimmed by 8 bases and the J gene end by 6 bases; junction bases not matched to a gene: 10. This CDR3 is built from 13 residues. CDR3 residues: CASSTGLMFEQYF. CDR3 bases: TGTGCCAGCTCGACAGGGTTAATGTTCGAGCAGTACTTC.

CDR3 DNA sequence: TGCAGTGCTAGTTCCGGGGACTCTGAAGCTTTCTTT. This translates into CSASSGDSEAFF. This rearrangement joins TRBV20-1 to TRBJ1-1, with D maybe TRBD1 (5 bases). Germline V gene lookup returns CDR1 DFQATT and CDR2 SNEGSKA (reference sequence). The CDR3 covers 12 residues. V lost 3 bases and J 6 bases, leaving 11 bases between the germline ends.